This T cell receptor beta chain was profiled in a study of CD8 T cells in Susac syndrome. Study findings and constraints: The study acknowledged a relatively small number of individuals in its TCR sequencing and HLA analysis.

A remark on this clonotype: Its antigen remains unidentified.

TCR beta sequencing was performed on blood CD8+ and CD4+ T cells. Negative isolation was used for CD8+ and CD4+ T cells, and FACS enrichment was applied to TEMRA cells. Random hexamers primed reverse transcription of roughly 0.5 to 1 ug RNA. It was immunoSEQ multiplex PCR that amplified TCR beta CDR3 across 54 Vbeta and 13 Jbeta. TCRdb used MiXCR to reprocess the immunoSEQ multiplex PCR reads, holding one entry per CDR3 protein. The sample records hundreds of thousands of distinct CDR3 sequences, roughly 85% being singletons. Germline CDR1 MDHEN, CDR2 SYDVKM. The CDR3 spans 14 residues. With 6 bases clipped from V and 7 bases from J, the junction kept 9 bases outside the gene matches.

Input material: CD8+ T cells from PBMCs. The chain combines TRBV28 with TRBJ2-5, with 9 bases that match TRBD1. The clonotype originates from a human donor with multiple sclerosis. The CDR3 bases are TGTGCCAGCAGGATACAGGGGGCGGAGAGGACCCAGTACTTC. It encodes CASRIQGAERTQYF.